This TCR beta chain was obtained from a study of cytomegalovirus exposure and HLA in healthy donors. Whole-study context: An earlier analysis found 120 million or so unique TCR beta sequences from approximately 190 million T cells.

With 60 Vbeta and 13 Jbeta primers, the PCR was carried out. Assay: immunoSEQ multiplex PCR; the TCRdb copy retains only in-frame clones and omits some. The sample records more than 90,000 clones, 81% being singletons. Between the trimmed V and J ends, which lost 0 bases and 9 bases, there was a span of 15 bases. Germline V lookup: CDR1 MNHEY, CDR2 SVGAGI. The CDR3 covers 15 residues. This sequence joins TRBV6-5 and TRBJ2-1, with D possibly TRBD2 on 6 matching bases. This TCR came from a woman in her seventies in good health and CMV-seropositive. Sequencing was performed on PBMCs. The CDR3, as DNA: TGTGCCAGCAGTTACTCGTTCCGGGGGACGTTTGAGCAGTTCTTC. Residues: CASSYSFRGTFEQFF.